This paragraph reports one TCR beta chain. This sample stems from a study of blood T cell repertoires in COVID-19. Study overall: Spain, Italy and the United States supplied samples that represented acute and convalescent COVID-19. PBMCs, B-cell-depleted T cells, or T cells provided the cDNA or gDNA that made up the material.

Per the study methods: Reference gene primers were amplified, and this amplification served to estimate nucleated cell counts. Assay: immunoSEQ multiplex PCR; the TCRdb copy retains only in-frame clones and omits some. Clonal size and the V and J genes are those of that table, whereas D and trimming came from the DNA. The sample yields around 180,000 clones, approximately 85% seen once. J gave up 9 bases and V 5 bases, and 10 bases lay outside the gene matches. CDR1 SGHTA and CDR2 FQGNSA come from the germline V gene. The CDR3 is 14 amino acids. Sample: peripheral blood. The clonotype comes from an elderly woman with acute or convalescent COVID-19. The J gene is TRBJ2-1, the V gene TRBV7-2, with TRBD2 matching over 7 bases. The CDR3 DNA reads as TGTGCCAGCAGCGCAGTGGGGGGGGTGGCTGAGCAGTTCTTC. Translated, it gives CASSAVGGVAEQFF.